The clone carrying this T cell receptor beta chain was counted many times. The antigen is not known. The source of the sample is a study of neurological immune-mediated disorders. The making of cDNA relied on 5'RACE with 10-nucleotide random UMIs. Each sequencing run yielded over 200 million TCR-beta sequences from 15-18 subjects. One entry per CDR3 protein, called by TCRdb with MiXCR from the 5' RACE reads. Counted here are tens of thousands of distinct CDR3 sequences, around 11% occurring once; the ten biggest clones make up about 6.3%. Time point: longitudinal time-point 1 (baseline). Study-level results: Levels of TCR clonal expansion peaked in HTLV-1-associated myelopathy and reached their lowest in multiple sclerosis, under those of healthy controls.

Sequenced material: PBMCs. This receptor was obtained from a male donor with HTLV-1-associated myelopathy (HAM/TSP).

CDR3 bases: TGTGCCAGCCAAAACAGCTACGAGCAGTACTTC. Translation: CASQNSYEQYF. This chain connects TRBV6-2 or TRBV6-3 to TRBJ2-7, with D uncertain. This CDR3 comprises 11 residues. Trimming pared 8 bases from V and 3 bases from J, leaving 8 bases between. Germline loops: CDR1 MNHEY, CDR2 SVGEGT.